The 19 T cell receptor beta chains below were found in one sample sequenced in a study of cytomegalovirus exposure and HLA in healthy donors. The PCR used 60 Vbeta and 13 Jbeta primers. Assay used: immunoSEQ multiplex PCR; TCRdb lists only in-frame clones, some missing. This sample's clone table lists tens of thousands of clones. The sample consisted of PBMCs. The origin of the receptors is a female donor in good health and CMV-seronegative.

The chain carries TRBV5-1 and TRBJ2-3; 9 bases match TRBD2. V was clipped by 0 bases and J by 0 bases; unmatched bases: 2. CDR1 is SGHRS, CDR2 YFSETQ, per germline. The CDR3 has 16 amino acids. The CDR3 DNA is TGCGCCAGCAGCTTGGGTCTAGCGGGGAGCACAGATACGCAGTATTTT. Amino acid sequence: CASSLGLAGSTDTQYF.

J is TRBJ1-2 and V is TRBV9; D ambiguous. The CDR3 is made up of 11 amino acids. In germline, CDR1 is SGDLS, CDR2 YYNGEE. V was clipped by 4 bases and J by 6 bases, with 7 bases between them. The CDR3 bases are TGTGCCAGCAGCCCCTCCCATGGCTACACCTTC. Translated: CASSPSHGYTF.

The chain links TRBV30 to TRBJ1-4; D gene unclear. The CDR3 extends over 14 amino acids. Germline loops: CDR1 GTSNPN, CDR2 SVGIG (reference sequence). V gave up 0 bases and J gave up 5 bases, with 10 bases separating them. This chain's CDR3 is CAWSVLALNEKLFF. The CDR3 nucleotides are TGTGCCTGGAGTGTATTGGCCTTAAATGAAAAACTGTTTTTT.

This chain joins TRBV4-1 and TRBJ2-6; no clear D. Per germline, CDR1 MGHRA and CDR2 YSYEKL. Trimming shortened V by 2 bases and J by 0 bases, and 8 bases separated the two germline ends. CDR3 length: 16 residues. CDR3 residues: CASSQSPVSGANVLTF. The CDR3 DNA reads as TGCGCCAGCAGCCAATCTCCGGTCTCTGGGGCCAACGTCCTGACTTTC.

In DNA, the CDR3 is TGTGCCTGGAGGGGACTAGCGGGGCGATACAATGAGCAGTTCTTC. Translation gives CAWRGLAGRYNEQFF. This chain joins TRBV30 and TRBJ2-1; TRBD2 matches 13 bases. This CDR3 contains 15 residues. V lost 3 bases and J lost 4; bases outside the gene matches: 3. Germline-derived CDR1 and CDR2 are GTSNPN and SVGIG (reference sequence).

The chain couples TRBV6-5 to TRBJ1-4; tentative D call: TRBD1 (5 bases). Germline CDR1 is MNHEY and CDR2 is SVGAGI. Trimming stripped 3 bases from V and 10 bases from J, with 12 bases between. The CDR3 runs to 13 residues. The CDR3 sequence: CASSYGGVGKLFF. The CDR3 region has the DNA TGTGCCAGCAGTTATGGGGGGGTTGGAAAACTGTTTTTT.

The CDR3 spells CASSANGYTF. For the CDR3, the DNA is TGTGCCAGCAGCGCTAATGGCTACACCTTC. This chain links TRBV28 with TRBJ1-2; D is unresolved. The germline CDR1 and CDR2 sequences are MDHEN and SYDVKM. The CDR3 is made up of 10 amino acids. V was cut by 6 bases and J by 6 bases, with 5 bases left in between.

As for this clone: A read error may produce the germline difference seen at one junction end. The rearrangement links TRBV18 to TRBJ2-5, with 12 bases aligning to TRBD1. CDR1 is KGHSH and CDR2 is LQKENI in the germline V gene. The CDR3 spans 16 residues. CDR3 sequence reads: CASAPLGQGAGETQYF. CDR3 bases: TGTGCCAGCGCACCATTGGGACAGGGGGCGGGGGAGACCCAGTACTTC.

The genes are TRBV28 and TRBJ1-5; D is uncertain. Trimming took 5 bases from V and 0 from J, leaving 11 bases between them. The CDR3 spans 15 residues. Germline lookup yields CDR1 MDHEN and CDR2 SYDVKM. The CDR3: CASSEGGYSNQPQHF. CDR3 DNA: TGTGCCAGCAGTGAGGGAGGATATAGCAATCAGCCCCAGCATTTT.

The chain combines TRBV5-4 with TRBJ1-4; 10 bases fit TRBD1. The CDR3 is 13 amino acids. V dropped 4 bases and J dropped 8; count of bases not matched to a gene: 2. Germline V gene data show CDR1 as SGHNT and CDR2 as YYREEE (reference sequence). CDR3 in amino acids: CASSRTGGEKLFF. The CDR3 nucleotides are TGTGCCAGCAGCCGGACAGGGGGGGAAAAACTGTTTTTT. Together with reference TRBV5-4 and TRBJ1-4, the CDR3 gives the full variable domain: ETGVTQSPTHLIKTRGQQVTLRCSSQSGHNTVSWYQQALGQGPQFIFQYYREEENGRGNFPPRFSGLQFPNYSSELNVNALELDDSALYLCASSRTGGEKLFFGSGTQLSVL.

This sequence joins TRBV30 and TRBJ1-1; D gene ambiguous. The germline CDR1 and CDR2 sequences are GTSNPN and SVGIG (reference sequence). The CDR3 extends over 13 amino acids. Trimming left V 3 bases short and J 1 base short, with 9 bases between. CDR3 DNA sequence: TGTGCCTGGAGGTTGGCGGGGAACACTGAAGCTTTCTTT. It translates to CAWRLAGNTEAFF.

This chain joins TRBV5-1 and TRBJ2-7, with 10 bases matching TRBD1. The J segment lost 6 bases and the V segment lost 2 bases, leaving 8 bases of the junction unmatched. Looked up from germline, CDR1 is SGHRS and CDR2 is YFSETQ. This CDR3 comprises 15 residues. CDR3 loop: CASSFSGTGVGEQYF. DNA for the CDR3: TGCGCCAGCAGCTTTTCAGGGACAGGGGTCGGCGAGCAGTACTTC.

The V gene is TRBV19, the J gene TRBJ1-2; 9 nucleotides align to TRBD1. The junction had 7 bases not matched to a gene; V was cut back by 0 bases and J by 8 bases. Germline V gene sequence: CDR1 LNHDA, CDR2 SQIVND (reference sequence). There are 15 residues in the CDR3. The CDR3, as DNA: TGTGCCAGTAGTATAGATACAGGACAGGGGAAAGGCTACACCTTC. As protein: CASSIDTGQGKGYTF. Full variable domain (missing parts from reference TRBV19 and TRBJ1-2): DGGITQSPKYLFRKEGQNVTLSCEQNLNHDAMYWYRQDPGQGLRLIYYSQIVNDFQKGDIAEGYSVSREKKESFPLTVTSAQKNPTAFYLCASSIDTGQGKGYTFGSGTRLTVV.

This chain links TRBV6-6 with TRBJ2-7, with D perhaps matching TRBD2 (6 bases). The CDR3 totals 14 residues. Germline CDR1 is MNHNY and CDR2 is SVGAGI (reference sequence). V was clipped by 2 bases and J by 5 bases, with 13 bases between them. The CDR3 spells CASSYPGVPDEQYF. The CDR3 coding sequence is TGTGCCAGCAGTTACCCGGGGGTGCCGGACGAGCAGTACTTC.

The CDR3 loop is CASGRDNYEQYF. The DNA of the CDR3 is TGCGCCAGCGGCCGCGACAACTACGAGCAGTACTTC. This chain uses TRBV5-1 with TRBJ2-7; the D is unclear. The germline gives CDR1 SGHRS, CDR2 YFSETQ. V dropped 7 bases and J dropped 3 bases, with 11 bases sitting between them. The CDR3 totals 12 residues.

This chain links TRBV4-2 with TRBJ2-3; the match to TRBD2 covers 7 bases. Germline loops: CDR1 LGHNA, CDR2 YNFKEQ. The junction had 5 bases not matched to a gene; V was cut back by 1 base and J by 4 bases. The CDR3 is 15 residues long. The CDR3 region is CASSQGTSVPDTQYF. CDR3 sequence (DNA): TGTGCCAGCAGCCAAGGGACTAGTGTACCAGATACGCAGTATTTT.

The V call is TRBV21-1, the J call TRBJ2-5; the DNA was not compared with TRBD2, the D call given in the table. TRBV21-1 represents a pseudogene. The CDR3 is 15 residues long. DNA for the CDR3: TGTGCCAGCAGCAAGGCTAGCGGGAGCGGGGAGACCCAGTACTTC. This encodes CASSKASGSGETQYF.

The chain combines TRBV30 with TRBJ2-5; maybe TRBD2 (6 bases). From germline, CDR1 is GTSNPN and CDR2 SVGIG (reference sequence). The CDR3 sequence is 13 residues long. The germline V and J ends were trimmed by 0 bases and 4 bases, with 9 bases remaining between them. Here the CDR3 DNA reads TGTGCCTGGAGTGTACTAGCCCCAGAGACCCAGTACTTC. As protein: CAWSVLAPETQYF.

The chain combines TRBV5-1 with TRBJ2-7, with D tentatively TRBD2 (6 bases). Per the germline V gene, CDR1 is SGHRS and CDR2 is YFSETQ. The V end lost 3 bases, the J end lost 3 bases, and 10 bases lay between the germline ends. CDR3 size: 13 residues. CDR3 in DNA: TGCGCCAGCAGCTGGGCGGGAAACTACGAGCAGTACTTC. Translated: CASSWAGNYEQYF.